Listed here are 25 T cell receptor beta chains from one sample, sequenced in a study of blood T cell repertoires in COVID-19. Profiled with immunoSEQ multiplex PCR; TCRdb holds only in-frame clones, not every one. The table has about 290,000 clones, around 90% seen once. Sequenced input: peripheral blood. All receptors come from a middle-aged woman who had recovered from COVID-19.

This clone was detected only once. The J gene is TRBJ2-3, the V gene TRBV6-5, with D perhaps matching TRBD2 (5 bases). CDR1 and CDR2 (germline): MNHEY, SVGAGI. The CDR3 covers 15 residues. Trimming took off 3 bases at V and 1 base at J, with 11 bases between the two ends. CDR3: CASSYAGQGTDTQYF. CDR3 nucleotide sequence: TGTGCCAGCAGTTATGCGGGCCAGGGCACAGATACGCAGTATTTT.

This chain links TRBV6-5 with TRBJ1-4, with D tentatively TRBD1 (6 bases). The CDR3 runs to 13 residues. CDR1 and CDR2 (germline): MNHEY, SVGAGI. Trimming shortened V by 6 bases and J by 4 bases, and 9 bases separated the two germline ends. The CDR3: CASRDSRNEKLFF. DNA for the CDR3: TGTGCCAGCAGGGACAGCCGTAATGAAAAACTGTTTTTT.

The gene calls are TRBV27 and TRBJ2-1, with D possibly TRBD2 on 6 matching bases. Trimming left V 8 bases short and J 7 bases short, with 18 bases between. The CDR3 totals 14 residues. Germline V lookup: CDR1 MNHEY, CDR2 SMNVEV (reference sequence). DNA of the CDR3: TGTGCCAGCCGGAGCAGGCCCGCGGGAAATGAGCAGTTCTTC. This gives the protein CASRSRPAGNEQFF.

This sequence joins TRBV4-1 and TRBJ2-3, with 11 positions matching TRBD2. Germline CDR1 is MGHRA and CDR2 is YSYEKL. This CDR3 is built from 16 residues. V was pared by 2 bases and J by 2 bases, with 3 bases of the junction left unmatched. CDR3 region: CASSQLLAGATDTQYF. The CDR3 nucleotides are TGCGCCAGCAGCCAATTACTAGCGGGAGCCACAGATACGCAGTATTTT.

The rearrangement links TRBV6-5 to TRBJ2-7; D is undetermined. The CDR3 covers 13 residues. The V end lost 0 bases, the J end lost 4 bases, and 7 bases lay between the germline ends. CDR1 is MNHEY, CDR2 SVGAGI, per germline. In DNA, the CDR3 is TGTGCCAGCAGTTACTCGTACGGTTACGAGCAGTACTTC. Amino acid sequence: CASSYSYGYEQYF.

This clone was recorded only once. The chain is built from TRBV27 and TRBJ1-1, with 11 bases lining up with TRBD1. Looked up from germline, CDR1 is MNHEY and CDR2 is SMNVEV (reference sequence). This CDR3 spans 15 amino acids. With V trimmed by 5 bases and J by 9 bases, 11 bases remained unmatched. CDR3 amino acids: CASSPVSGTGGQAFF. In DNA, the CDR3 is TGTGCCAGCAGTCCCGTTTCCGGGACAGGGGGACAAGCTTTCTTT.

In this sample, this clone turned up a few times. In nucleotides, the CDR3 is TGTGCCAGCAGCTCTTTTCAGGTGGAGACCCAGTACTTC. Translating gives CASSSFQVETQYF. This chain joins TRBV11-2 and TRBJ2-5; D ambiguous. Germline V gene data show CDR1 as SGHAT and CDR2 as FQNNGV. V was cut by 4 bases and J by 5 bases, with 11 bases left in between. This CDR3 has 13 amino acids.

The gene calls are TRBV11-3 and TRBJ2-5; a possible D gene is TRBD2 (6 bases). Trimming shortened V by 8 bases and J by 5 bases, and 12 bases separated the two germline ends. The germline V gene has CDR1 SGHNT and CDR2 YENEEA. The CDR3 sequence is 12 residues long. For the CDR3, the DNA is TGTGCCAGCGGGGCGGGAAAGGAGACCCAGTACTTC. The encoded protein is CASGAGKETQYF.

This clone appeared once. The rearrangement joins TRBV18 to TRBJ2-7; D is unresolved. This CDR3 comprises 14 residues. Trimming took 0 bases from V and 2 from J, leaving 8 bases between them. The germline V gene has CDR1 KGHSH and CDR2 LQKENI. DNA for the CDR3: TGTGCCAGCTCACCACCGAACACCGCCTACGAGCAGTACTTC. It encodes CASSPPNTAYEQYF.

This chain uses TRBV4-2 with TRBJ2-2, with D possibly TRBD2 on 5 matching bases. Deletions cut 2 bases from V and 3 bases from J, with 10 bases between. The CDR3 runs to 15 residues. Per the germline V gene, CDR1 is LGHNA and CDR2 is YNFKEQ. The CDR3 DNA is TGTGCCAGCAGCCAACTGTCGGACTACACCGGGGAGCTGTTTTTT. It yields the protein CASSQLSDYTGELFF.

This clone showed up just once. At one end, the junction sequence differs from germline, possibly due to a read error. V gene TRBV18 combines with J gene TRBJ2-5; the match to TRBD2 covers 13 bases. Germline lookup yields CDR1 KGHSH and CDR2 LQKENI. The CDR3 consists of 17 residues. The CDR3 region is CASPPSRLAGGQETQYF. The CDR3 region has the DNA TGTGCCAGCCCACCATCAAGACTAGCGGGAGGTCAAGAGACCCAGTACTTC.

This chain connects TRBV29-1 to TRBJ2-5; D possibly corresponds to TRBD2 (5 bases). Trimming left V 6 bases short and J 4 bases short, with 6 bases between. CDR1 and CDR2 from the germline V gene are SQVTM and ANQGSEA. The CDR3 covers 10 residues. CDR3 sequence: CSVGLETQYF. CDR3 nucleotide sequence: TGCAGCGTCGGACTAGAGACCCAGTACTTC.

This clone showed up just a few times. The chain links TRBV11-2 to TRBJ2-3, with 8 bases aligning to TRBD2. Germline-derived CDR1 and CDR2 are SGHAT and FQNNGV. V was clipped by 5 bases and J by 6 bases; unmatched bases: 7. CDR3 length equals 14 residues. CDR3 DNA: TGTGCCAGCAGCAGCTCACTAGCGGCCGATACGCAGTATTTT. This gives the protein CASSSSLAADTQYF.

The genes are TRBV4-2 and TRBJ1-6, with 7 bases matching TRBD1. Per germline, CDR1 LGHNA and CDR2 YNFKEQ. This CDR3 spans 13 amino acids. V lost 4 bases to trimming and J lost 10 bases; unmatched junction nucleotides: 4. The CDR3 reads CASSRDRDSPLHF. The CDR3 coding sequence is TGTGCCAGCAGCCGCGACAGGGACTCACCCCTCCACTTT.

This clone was seen once. The chain joins TRBV7-2 to TRBJ2-5, with 7 bases that match TRBD1. Germline V gene lookup returns CDR1 SGHTA and CDR2 FQGNSA. This CDR3 has 15 amino acids. V gave up 5 bases and J gave up 5 bases; unmatched junction bases: 11. CDR3 protein: CASSPRQGTGETQYF. The CDR3 nucleotides are TGTGCCAGCAGCCCCCGACAGGGAACGGGGGAGACCCAGTACTTC.

V is TRBV29-1 and J is TRBJ2-5; D may be TRBD2 (7 bases). The CDR3 has 14 residues. CDR1 is SQVTM and CDR2 is ANQGSEA in the germline V gene. The V and J ends lost 5 bases and 4 bases respectively, with 17 bases between them. The DNA for the CDR3 is TGCAGCGTTCGCAAGGGCGGGGGCACAGAGACCCAGTACTTC. This translates into CSVRKGGGTETQYF. The whole variable domain, filled in from reference TRBV29-1 and TRBJ2-5, reads SAVISQKPSRDICQRGTSLTIQCQVDSQVTMMFWYRQQPGQSLTLIATANQGSEATYESGFVIDKFPISRPNLTFSTLTVSNMSPEDSSIYLCSVRKGGGTETQYFGPGTRLLVL.

The chain uses TRBV4-2 and TRBJ2-2, with 10 bases identical to TRBD2. V lost 1 base, J lost 7 bases, and 9 bases stayed unmatched. CDR1 and CDR2 from the germline V gene are LGHNA and YNFKEQ. This CDR3 has 17 residues. CDR3 DNA sequence: TGTGCCAGCAGCCAAGCCCCAGCGGGAGGGCCGGGCGGGGAGCTGTTTTTT. This encodes CASSQAPAGGPGGELFF.

The chain carries TRBV27 and TRBJ2-3, with 8 bases identical to TRBD1. The CDR3 spans 13 residues. With V trimmed by 7 bases and J by 4 bases, 4 bases remained unmatched. CDR1 is MNHEY and CDR2 is SMNVEV in the germline V gene (reference sequence). Written as DNA, the CDR3 is TGTGCCAGCACCCAACAGGGGGCAGATACGCAGTATTTT. This sequence encodes CASTQQGADTQYF.

The V gene is TRBV6-5, the J gene TRBJ2-2; 8 bases are a match to TRBD2. The J segment lost 4 bases and the V segment lost 4 bases, leaving 8 bases of the junction unmatched. Germline CDR1 is MNHEY and CDR2 is SVGAGI. This CDR3 contains 16 residues. The CDR3 spells CASSFKAGAVTGELFF. The DNA of the CDR3 is TGTGCCAGCAGTTTCAAAGCGGGAGCGGTCACCGGGGAGCTGTTTTTT.

This clone came up once. The CDR3 nucleotides read TGTGCCAGCAGCTTAGCGACAGGGGTTCCCTACGAGCAGTACTTC. This encodes CASSLATGVPYEQYF. The chain carries TRBV11-2 and TRBJ2-7, with 8 bases matching TRBD1. The CDR3 length is 15 residues. Unmatched junction bases numbered 4, after V lost 1 base and J lost 2 bases. Germline V lookup: CDR1 SGHAT, CDR2 FQNNGV. Full variable domain (outside the CDR3, taken from reference TRBV11-2 and TRBJ2-7): EAGVAQSPRYKIIEKRQSVAFWCNPISGHATLYWYQQILGQGPKLLIQFQNNGVVDDSQLPKDRFSAERLKGVDSTLKIQPAKLEDSAVYLCASSLATGVPYEQYFGPGTRLTVT.

The chain is built from TRBV10-3 and TRBJ2-5; D may be TRBD1 (6 bases). There are 13 residues in the CDR3. Germline assignment: CDR1 ENHRY and CDR2 SYGVKD. The V gene lost 6 bases and the J gene lost 2 bases, with 10 bases spanning the gap. The CDR3 region has the DNA TGTGCCATCAGGAAGGACAGTCAAGAGACCCAGTACTTC. It encodes CAIRKDSQETQYF.

This clone was found a few times. V usage is TRBV15 and J usage is TRBJ2-4; D perhaps matches TRBD1 (5 bases). The CDR3 loop spans 17 amino acids. Germline loops: CDR1 LNHNV, CDR2 YYDKDF (reference sequence). The V end was cut by 0 bases, the J end by 2 bases, with 14 bases between. The CDR3 DNA reads TGTGCCACCAGCAGAGAGTTTACCCAGGGATCCAAAAACATTCAGTACTTC. Its translation: CATSREFTQGSKNIQYF.

This clone was seen a single time. This rearrangement joins TRBV28 to TRBJ2-7, with D tentatively TRBD1 (6 bases). The CDR3 length is 14 residues. Germline lookup yields CDR1 MDHEN and CDR2 SYDVKM. Trimming took off 5 bases at V and 3 bases at J, with 14 bases between the two ends. The DNA of the CDR3 is TGTGCCAGCAGTCCAAGGACAGAACTCTACGAGCAGTACTTC. Protein: CASSPRTELYEQYF.

The chain joins TRBV10-3 to TRBJ2-7; D is possibly TRBD2 (7 bases). Germline loops: CDR1 ENHRY, CDR2 SYGVKD. V shed 0 bases and J shed 1 base, with 13 bases lying between them. This CDR3 is 16 amino acids long. The CDR3 here is CAISESGGGPSYEQYF. CDR3 bases: TGTGCCATCAGTGAGTCTGGGGGGGGGCCTTCCTACGAGCAGTACTTC.

The gene calls are TRBV7-2 and TRBJ2-5, with TRBD2 matching 14 bases. The CDR3 contains 16 residues. With 5 bases clipped from V and 4 bases from J, the junction kept 6 bases outside the gene matches. Germline CDR1 and CDR2: SGHTA and FQGNSA. CDR3 DNA sequence: TGTGCCAGCAGCCCCTTAGGACTAGCGGGAGGAGAGACCCAGTACTTC. It specifies CASSPLGLAGGETQYF.